This T cell receptor (beta chain) was recovered during a study of regulatory T cells in long-lasting Graves disease. Time point in this sample: persistent/refractory GD, antithyroid drugs over 5 years with positive TRAb. Following extraction of RNA from PBMCs, that RNA was used to make the TCR library. The EDTA tubes were filled with about 10 milliliters of drawn peripheral blood. As for this clonotype: The target antigen is unknown.

General study points: It was in persistent disease that TRBV28, TRBJ1-2 and TRBJ2-5 were favored. Among the persistent patients, thousands of public clonotypes were shared, more than the approximately 1,000 shared among new patients.

After removal of 5 bases from V and 9 bases from J, the junction contained 14 bases not matched to a gene. The CDR3 is 14 residues long. Germline lookup yields CDR1 DFQATT and CDR2 SNEGSKA (reference sequence). Through Arm-PCR of CDR3 regions and iRepertoire HTBI primers, TCR beta libraries were built. In the original workflow: Across the samples, identification revealed some 59 TRBV and around 14 TRBJ segments. TCRdb re-called the multiplex PCR reads with MiXCR, one entry per CDR3 protein. The V and J calls, along with clone size, are taken from TCRdb and not from the paper's own processing. Here the sample spans 360,000 or so distinct CDR3 sequences, roughly 23% being singletons.

This rearrangement joins TRBV20-1 to TRBJ2-5; 8 bases fit TRBD2. This sequence originates from a woman between 40 and 50 years old with Graves disease. Here the sequenced sample was peripheral blood mononuclear cells (PBMCs), taken when the disease was refractory, from a patient treated with antithyroid drugs. CDR3 region: CSARRAGGTDPQYF. CDR3 DNA sequence: TGCAGTGCTCGCCGTGCGGGAGGTACAGATCCCCAGTACTTC.